This TCR beta chain appears in the sequencing data of a study of shared clonotypes between healthy human individuals. Study results and limitations: Larger estimated richness was generally recorded for naive subsets relative to memory subsets. Non-shared clonotypes showed lower generation probabilities than clonotypes common to all four donors.

Points on this clone: Its antigen is currently unknown.

The germline CDR1 and CDR2 sequences are MDHEN and SYDVKM. The CDR3 totals 12 residues. V shed 2 bases and J shed 3 bases, with 5 bases lying between them. Researchers ran the assay at a deep level. Sequenced by immunoSEQ multiplex PCR; TCRdb stores in-frame clones only, minus some. The sample lists around 120,000 clones; approximately 65% were seen once. This chain joins TRBV28 and TRBJ2-7; D is unclear. The sequence derives from a woman aged 25 to 39 in good health. Input material: memory CD8+ T cells sorted from blood. The subset here: CD45RO+ cells pooled with CCR7-negative TemRA cells. The CDR3 region is CASSLASYEQYF. DNA of the CDR3: TGTGCCAGCAGTTTAGCTAGCTACGAGCAGTACTTC.